What follows is one TCR beta chain and its context. Its antigen is not known. Trimming stripped 3 bases from V and 4 bases from J, with 14 bases between. Germline V gene lookup returns CDR1 SGHRS and CDR2 YFSETQ. The CDR3 is 15 residues long. The data are from a study of CD8 T cells in ankylosing spondylitis. TCRdb itself ran the 5' RACE reads through MiXCR, one entry per CDR3 protein. The repertoire holds about 320,000 distinct CDR3 sequences, with 11% as singletons. Findings of the study overall: One TCR beta motif, made up of several highly homologous variants, appeared characteristic of ankylosing spondylitis blood. Disease-associated clonotypes exhibited CD8+ identity and were relatively infrequent in peripheral blood. Significant enrichment of disease-linked clones was reported in matched ankylosing spondylitis synovial fluid.

This clonotype was obtained from a female donor with ankylosing spondylitis or in good health (not recorded which). This rearrangement joins TRBV5-1 to TRBJ2-1; D gene ambiguous. The sample was blood, either unsorted or a sorted T cell fraction (not recorded which). This CDR3 reads CASSSVSPSYNEQFF. For the CDR3, the DNA is TGCGCCAGCAGCTCCGTTTCACCGTCGTACAATGAGCAGTTCTTC.